The clone carrying this TCR beta chain was counted a single time. Its antigen remains unknown. The CDR3 length is 15 residues. Looked up from germline, CDR1 is KGHSH and CDR2 is LQKENI. The V end was cut by 0 bases, the J end by 5 bases, with 14 bases between. This sample is drawn from a study of PD-L1 blockade in urothelial cancer. Study summary: Samples of blood were analyzed 3 weeks (second dose) and 6 weeks after treatment start. General study points: Tumor-associated clones in blood expanded more at 3 weeks in durable-benefit patients.

Repertoires were generated with immunoSEQ multiplex PCR, while TCRdb's copy carries only in-frame clones and drops some. The table has 29,000 or so clones, about 89% seen once. The material was PBMCs, obtained around atezolizumab (anti-PD-L1) treatment. The origin of this receptor is a man aged 45 to 65 with urothelial cancer. V is TRBV18 and J is TRBJ2-7; maybe TRBD1 (5 bases). The CDR3 DNA reads TGTGCCAGCTCACCACCGAGACAGAGTAATCACGAGCAGTACTTC. It codes for CASSPPRQSNHEQYF. Full variable domain (outside the CDR3, taken from reference TRBV18 and TRBJ2-7): NAGVMQNPRHLVRRRGQEARLRCSPMKGHSHVYWYRQLPEEGLKFMVYLQKENIIDESGMPKERFSAEFPKEGPSILRIQQVVRGDSAAYFCASSPPRQSNHEQYFGPGTRLTVT.